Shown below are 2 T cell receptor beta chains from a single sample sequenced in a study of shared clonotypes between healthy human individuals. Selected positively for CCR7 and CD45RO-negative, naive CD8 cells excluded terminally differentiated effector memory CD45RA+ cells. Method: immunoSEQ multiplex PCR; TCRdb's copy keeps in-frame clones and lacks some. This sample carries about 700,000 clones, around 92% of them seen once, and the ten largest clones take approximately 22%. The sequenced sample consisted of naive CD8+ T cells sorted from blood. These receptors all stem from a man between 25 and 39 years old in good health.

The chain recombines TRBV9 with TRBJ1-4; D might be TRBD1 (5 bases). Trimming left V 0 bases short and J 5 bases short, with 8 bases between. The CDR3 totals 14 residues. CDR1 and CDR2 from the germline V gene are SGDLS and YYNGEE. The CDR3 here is CASSVDGGNEKLFF. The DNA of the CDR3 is TGTGCCAGCAGCGTAGACGGGGGGAATGAAAAACTGTTTTTT.

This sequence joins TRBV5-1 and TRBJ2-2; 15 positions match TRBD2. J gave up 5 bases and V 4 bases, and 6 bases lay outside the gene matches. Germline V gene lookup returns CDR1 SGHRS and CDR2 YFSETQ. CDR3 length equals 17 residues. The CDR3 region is CASSTGLAGGRTGELFF. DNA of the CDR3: TGCGCCAGCAGCACGGGACTAGCGGGAGGTAGAACCGGGGAGCTGTTTTTT.